Ten or more counts support the clone carrying this TCR beta chain. The antigen is unknown. The V gene end was trimmed by 3 bases and the J gene end by 6 bases; junction bases not matched to a gene: 6. CDR3 length: 14 residues. The data belong to a study of blood T cells in healthy people across ages. Study findings and constraints: Getting older went along with TCR beta diversity per million T cells dropping roughly linearly.

A sample-barcoded 5' primer and a J-beta primer mix were used in a second PCR of about 7 to 12 cycles. Every sample returned 2.5 million or more CDR3-containing paired-end reads. MiXCR, applied by TCRdb to the 5' RACE reads, yields one record per CDR3 protein. The sample has 600,000 or so distinct CDR3 sequences; less than 35% are singletons. Donors were healthy Caucasian individuals from Russia aged about 6 to 95. Sequenced input: blood. This receptor was identified in an elderly woman in good health. The rearrangement uses TRBV12-3 or TRBV12-4 and TRBJ2-7; 9 nucleotides agree with TRBD1. The CDR3 bases are TGTGCCAGCAGTTTCCTAACAGGGGGCTCCGAGCAGTACTTC. Protein product: CASSFLTGGSEQYF.